Only a few counts were recorded for the clone carrying this T cell receptor (beta chain). This sample was included in a study of T-cell reconstitution after alpha-beta-depleted transplantation in children. For TCRbeta, the library was prepared with unique molecular identifiers. TCRdb re-called the PCR reads with MiXCR, one entry per CDR3 protein. In the table there are some 110,000 distinct CDR3 sequences, around a tenth of which are singletons. CDR1 is DFQATT, CDR2 SNEGSKA, per germline (reference sequence). The CDR3 loop spans 16 amino acids. V was pared by 3 bases and J by 7 bases, with 24 bases between.

The V call is TRBV20-1, the J call TRBJ2-5, with no clear D. The sequence was collected from a boy aged 2 to 9 with acute lymphoblastic leukemia, due to receive a stem cell transplant. The source was PBMCs, collected before TCRalphabeta/CD19-depleted stem cell transplant. Written as DNA, the CDR3 is TGCAGTGCTAGTCCAATCCTAGAATTTTCTGATGGGACCCAGTACTTC. Protein product: CSASPILEFSDGTQYF.